The 11 T cell receptor beta chains presented below share a single source sample, sequenced in a study of CD8+CD57+ T cells in acquired aplastic anemia (dated by TCRdb to between 2018 and 2020). The sequencing machine was an Illumina HiSeq 2000. Genomic DNA served as template for TCR beta VDJ combination and CDR3 sequence profiling. TCRdb's own reprocessing of the public reads used fastp at Q25 and MiXCR and kept productive beta chains. Each entry merges the rows of one CDR3 protein and shows their most common DNA and genes. For this sample there are about 150,000 distinct CDR3 sequences; approximately 52% appear just once. The top ten clonotypes cover about an eighth of the sample. Expansion of CD8+CD57+ cells had been shown by flow cytometry in the patients chosen for sequencing. Sequenced: sorted CD4+, CD8+, or CD8+CD57+ T cells (not recorded which) from PBMCs. These receptors were taken from a human donor with aplastic anemia.

The V call is TRBV7-2, the J call TRBJ2-7, with 7 nucleotides matching TRBD2. Germline assignment: CDR1 SGHTA and CDR2 FQGNSA. V was pared by 2 bases and J by 2 bases, with 6 bases of the junction left unmatched. The CDR3 is made up of 15 amino acids. CDR3 DNA sequence: TGTGCCAGCAGCTTATGGGGCGGGGGACCCTACGAGCAGTACTTC. This translates into CASSLWGGGPYEQYF.

The table lists this clonotype with many counts. This chain links TRBV7-9 with TRBJ1-3; tentatively, D is TRBD1 (6 bases). This CDR3 is built from 15 residues. V dropped 5 bases and J dropped 0 bases, with 11 bases sitting between them. Germline V gene lookup returns CDR1 SEHNR and CDR2 FQNEAQ (reference sequence). The CDR3 protein is CASSGTGYSGNTIYF. CDR3 coding DNA: TGTGCCAGCAGCGGTACAGGGTACTCTGGAAACACCATATATTTT.

This clonotype has a count of ten or more. The chain recombines TRBV5-6 with TRBJ2-1; D might be TRBD2 (5 bases). The V and J ends lost 4 bases and 8 bases respectively, with 13 bases between them. Germline-derived CDR1 and CDR2 are SGHDT and YYEEEE. This CDR3 has 13 amino acids. Here the CDR3 reads CASSPDSEDEQFF. The CDR3 coding sequence is TGTGCCAGCAGCCCAGACTCGGAGGATGAGCAGTTCTTC. Variable domain in full (rest from reference TRBV5-6 and TRBJ2-1): DAGVTQSPTHLIKTRGQQVTLRCSPKSGHDTVSWYQQALGQGPQFIFQYYEEEERQRGNFPDRFSGHQFPNYSSELNVNALLLGDSALYLCASSPDSEDEQFFGPGTRLTVL.

The rearrangement joins TRBV9 to TRBJ2-5; TRBD2 agrees at 10 bases. The ends lost 0 bases at V and 5 bases at J; junction bases unmatched: 10. The CDR3 sequence is 17 residues long. Germline V lookup: CDR1 SGDLS, CDR2 YYNGEE. The CDR3 reads CASSVAGVLAGSETQYF. As DNA, the CDR3 is TGTGCCAGCAGCGTAGCTGGAGTACTAGCGGGGTCTGAGACCCAGTACTTC.

The V gene is TRBV10-3, the J gene TRBJ2-3; D unclear. Germline CDR1 is ENHRY and CDR2 is SYGVKD. V was pared by 1 base and J by 1 base, with 12 bases between. The CDR3 spans 16 residues. The CDR3 DNA reads TGTGCCATCAGTGAGTACCTGGCCTCCCGCACAGATACGCAGTATTTT. It encodes CAISEYLASRTDTQYF.

The chain recombines TRBV2 with TRBJ2-7, with D uncertain. V dropped 6 bases and J dropped 2 bases, with 11 bases sitting between them. Germline V gene data show CDR1 as SNHLY and CDR2 as FYNNEI. There are 13 residues in the CDR3. The CDR3 is CASSARTTYEQYF. The CDR3 DNA is TGTGCCAGCAGCGCCAGAACCACCTACGAGCAGTACTTC.

This clonotype was recorded many times. The CDR3 DNA follows: TGTGCCAGCAGTCTCGGTTTGGGCAGCTATAATTCACCCCTCCACTTT. Translation gives CASSLGLGSYNSPLHF. This chain uses TRBV27 with TRBJ1-6; no clear D. This CDR3 is built from 16 residues. Trimming removed 5 bases at V and 3 bases at J, with 14 bases between. Germline CDR1 and CDR2: MNHEY and SMNVEV (reference sequence).

As regards this clonotype: A read error may account for a junction end that differs from germline. V gene TRBV4-1 combines with J gene TRBJ2-2; the D gene is possibly TRBD1 (5 bases). Per the germline V gene, CDR1 is MGHRA and CDR2 is YSYEKL. The length of the CDR3 is 15 residues. Written as DNA, the CDR3 is TGCGCCAGCAACCAAGGACATCCCGGCACCGGGGAGCTGTTTTTT. It codes for CASNQGHPGTGELFF.

In its sample, this clonotype was seen many times. V is TRBV5-1 and J is TRBJ2-1; 10 bases map to TRBD1. Germline CDR1 is SGHRS and CDR2 is YFSETQ. With V trimmed by 0 bases and J by 8 bases, 8 bases remained unmatched. The CDR3 runs to 16 residues. CDR3 sequence: CASSLDAGQGGYEQFF. CDR3 DNA: TGCGCCAGCAGCTTGGACGCTGGACAGGGGGGATATGAGCAGTTCTTC.

Only one count was recorded for this clonotype. The chain combines TRBV20-1 with TRBJ1-5; maybe TRBD1 (5 bases). This CDR3 comprises 15 residues. Looked up from germline, CDR1 is DFQATT and CDR2 is SNEGSKA (reference sequence). V was pared by 5 bases and J by 2 bases, with 16 bases between. CDR3 nucleotide sequence: TGCAGTGCTGGGGCCCTAGCGGCAGGCAATCAGCCCCAGCATTTT. It translates to CSAGALAAGNQPQHF.

The table lists this clonotype with many counts. This chain connects TRBV7-8 to TRBJ1-5; D perhaps matches TRBD1 (5 bases). The V and J ends lost 0 bases and 1 base respectively, with 13 bases between them. Germline V gene sequence: CDR1 SGHVS, CDR2 FQNEAQ. The CDR3 consists of 17 residues. The CDR3 DNA reads TGTGCCAGCAGCTTAGCGTCGGGACCCGGGAGCAATCAGCCCCAGCATTTT. Amino acid sequence: CASSLASGPGSNQPQHF.